These 19 T cell receptor beta chains came from one sample sequenced in a study of blood T cell repertoires in COVID-19. Method: immunoSEQ multiplex PCR; TCRdb's copy keeps in-frame clones and lacks some. The table shows fewer than 300,000 clones, with around 86% occurring only once. Sequenced sample: peripheral blood. These TCRs come from a woman aged 55-70 years with active or convalescent COVID-19.

V and J are TRBV9 and TRBJ1-5; no clear D. CDR3 size: 13 residues. CDR1 and CDR2 from the germline V gene are SGDLS and YYNGEE. Deletions cut 1 base from V and 7 bases from J, with 9 bases between. CDR3 region: CASSVQAGQPQHF. DNA of the CDR3: TGTGCCAGCAGCGTACAGGCTGGCCAGCCCCAGCATTTT.

CDR3 sequence: CASSKASCLPGYYGYTF. In DNA form, the CDR3 reads TGTGCCAGCAGCAAAGCTTCCTGCTTGCCGGGGTACTATGGCTACACCTTC. The gene calls are TRBV21-1 and TRBJ1-2. TRBV21-1 is assigned pseudogene status. The CDR3 length is 17 residues.

The gene calls are TRBV9 and TRBJ1-2; D is unresolved. From germline, CDR1 is SGDLS and CDR2 YYNGEE. Trimming cost V 2 bases and J 1 base, with 6 bases left between them. The CDR3 covers 13 residues. The chain's CDR3 is CASSVRDNYGYTF. CDR3 nucleotide sequence: TGTGCCAGCAGCGTGAGGGATAACTATGGCTACACCTTC.

The chain combines TRBV4-1 with TRBJ2-3, with D possibly being TRBD1 (5 bases). V was cut by 5 bases and J by 0 bases, with 12 bases left in between. CDR3 length equals 15 residues. The germline V gene has CDR1 MGHRA and CDR2 YSYEKL. The CDR3 region has the DNA TGCGCCAGCAGCGATCTCCAGGGAAGCACAGATACGCAGTATTTT. Amino acids: CASSDLQGSTDTQYF.

The chain carries TRBV6-2 or TRBV6-3 and TRBJ1-2, with D uncertain. Trimming pared 4 bases from V and 5 bases from J, leaving 20 bases between. Germline V gene data show CDR1 as MNHEY and CDR2 as SVGEGT. There are 16 residues in the CDR3. The CDR3: CASSLTIETPFYGYTF. In DNA, the CDR3 is TGTGCCAGCAGTTTGACTATCGAGACCCCGTTTTATGGCTACACCTTC.

In its sample, this clone was seen once. The chain has TRBV20-1 and TRBJ1-5; 9 bases agree with TRBD1. Germline trimming cut 3 bases from V and 2 bases from J; bases unmatched to any gene: 5. Germline lookup yields CDR1 DFQATT and CDR2 SNEGSKA (reference sequence). The CDR3 covers 15 residues. The CDR3 DNA sequence: TGCAGTGCTAGTGGGACAGGGATTGGCAATCAGCCCCAGCATTTT. The encoded protein is CSASGTGIGNQPQHF.

This chain's CDR3 is CASSLVRAGGKLFF. The CDR3, as DNA: TGTGCCAGCAGCTTAGTACGAGCGGGGGGAAAACTGTTTTTT. The rearrangement links TRBV7-2 to TRBJ1-4, with D possibly TRBD1 on 5 matching bases. The V end lost 1 base, the J end lost 10 bases, and 13 bases lay between the germline ends. Germline loops: CDR1 SGHTA, CDR2 FQGNSA. The CDR3 has 14 amino acids.

The CDR3 here is CASSKGRDSSFMNTEAFF. DNA for the CDR3: TGTGCCAGCAGCAAAGGACGGGACAGTTCGTTCATGAACACTGAAGCTTTCTTT. The chain joins TRBV21-1 to TRBJ1-1; no check of the table's D call, TRBD1, against the DNA was made. TRBV21-1 is labeled a pseudogene. The CDR3 runs to 18 residues.

The rearrangement links TRBV4-2 to TRBJ2-1; 9 bases are a match to TRBD2. Losses at the gene ends were 0 bases for V and 8 bases for J; bases not matched to a gene: 11. The CDR3 consists of 17 residues. Germline V lookup: CDR1 LGHNA, CDR2 YNFKEQ. This chain's CDR3 is CASSQEGLAGSWDEQFF. The CDR3 bases are TGTGCCAGCAGCCAAGAGGGTCTAGCGGGGTCTTGGGATGAGCAGTTCTTC.

The chain joins TRBV5-1 to TRBJ1-1; TRBD1 is a possible D gene (5 bases). Germline CDR1 and CDR2: SGHRS and YFSETQ. With 6 bases removed from V and 1 base from J, the gap between germline ends came to 22 bases. The CDR3 spans 17 residues. CDR3 in amino acids: CASTSKKGPEWNTEAFF. The CDR3 nucleotides read TGCGCCAGCACCTCGAAAAAGGGGCCGGAGTGGAACACTGAAGCTTTCTTT.

This rearrangement joins TRBV6-5 to TRBJ1-4; TRBD1 aligns across 7 bases. CDR3 length equals 15 residues. Germline V CDR1 and CDR2: MNHEY, SVGAGI. V dropped 5 bases and J dropped 8; count of bases not matched to a gene: 11. The CDR3 spells CASSRVAGTEEKLFF. Here the CDR3 DNA reads TGTGCCAGCAGTAGGGTTGCCGGGACAGAGGAAAAACTGTTTTTT.

V and J are TRBV7-6 and TRBJ2-7, with 11 bases lining up with TRBD2. The CDR3 sequence is 18 residues long. The germline CDR1 and CDR2 sequences are SGHVS and FNYEAQ. Trimming cost V 8 bases and J 2 bases; bases outside gene matches: 17. CDR3 coding DNA: TGTGCCAGCGGACGAGGCAGTCTAGCGGGGGGCGGGGCCTACGAGCAGTACTTC. Its protein product is CASGRGSLAGGGAYEQYF. Supplemented by reference TRBV7-6 and TRBJ2-7, the full variable domain reads GAGVSQSPRYKVTKRGQDVALRCDPISGHVSLYWYRQALGQGPEFLTYFNYEAQQDKSGLPNDRFSAERPEGSISTLTIQRTEQRDSAMYRCASGRGSLAGGGAYEQYFGPGTRLTVT.

V gene TRBV7-3 combines with J gene TRBJ2-7, with 9 bases identical to TRBD2. The V gene end was trimmed by 4 bases and the J gene end by 6 bases; junction bases not matched to a gene: 7. This CDR3 is 14 amino acids long. CDR1 SGHTA and CDR2 FQGTGA come from the germline V gene. The DNA of the CDR3 is TGTGCCAGCAGCTCAGGGACTAGCAGCCCCGAGCAGTACTTC. Translation: CASSSGTSSPEQYF.

This clone was detected once. The chain is built from TRBV5-1 and TRBJ2-7; maybe TRBD1 (5 bases). This CDR3 has 14 residues. Germline V lookup: CDR1 SGHRS, CDR2 YFSETQ. The V and J ends lost 0 bases and 0 bases respectively, with 7 bases between them. The CDR3, as DNA: TGCGCCAGCAGCTTGGCCCAGGGCTCCTACGAGCAGTACTTC. This encodes CASSLAQGSYEQYF. The full variable domain, completed using reference TRBV5-1 and TRBJ2-7, is KAGVTQTPRYLIKTRGQQVTLSCSPISGHRSVSWYQQTPGQGLQFLFEYFSETQRNKGNFPGRFSGRQFSNSRSEMNVSTLELGDSALYLCASSLAQGSYEQYFGPGTRLTVT.

The chain uses TRBV5-1 and TRBJ2-1; weak D call: TRBD2 (6 bases). The germline gives CDR1 SGHRS, CDR2 YFSETQ. The CDR3 sequence is 18 residues long. V gave up 4 bases and J gave up 4 bases, with 24 bases separating them. The CDR3: CASSRGTPAGSFYNEQFF. The CDR3 DNA reads as TGCGCCAGCAGCCGGGGGACCCCAGCGGGCTCCTTTTACAATGAGCAGTTCTTC.

The chain is built from TRBV6-1 and TRBJ1-2, with TRBD1 matching over 8 bases. The ends lost 2 bases at V and 6 bases at J; junction bases unmatched: 8. Per the germline V gene, CDR1 is MNHNS and CDR2 is SASEGT. This CDR3 is built from 15 residues. The CDR3 is CASSESRTGPHGYTF. The CDR3 coding sequence is TGTGCCAGCAGTGAATCCAGGACAGGGCCCCATGGCTACACCTTC.

V is TRBV7-9 and J is TRBJ1-2; D is uncertain. Trimming stripped 5 bases from V and 3 bases from J, with 7 bases between. Germline V gene lookup returns CDR1 SEHNR and CDR2 FQNEAQ (reference sequence). The CDR3 spans 12 residues. For the CDR3, the DNA is TGTGCCAGCAGCACTGACTACTATGGCTACACCTTC. It specifies CASSTDYYGYTF.

This CDR3 reads CASSHASGMGTGELFF. In DNA form, the CDR3 reads TGCGCCAGCAGCCACGCATCAGGGATGGGAACCGGGGAGCTGTTTTTT. The chain is built from TRBV4-3 and TRBJ2-2; D may be TRBD1 (5 bases). The CDR3 is 16 amino acids. V was pared by 3 bases and J by 5 bases, with 16 bases between. From germline, CDR1 is LGHNA and CDR2 YSLEER.

This clone was seen just once. The chain links TRBV19 to TRBJ1-4; D may be TRBD1 (5 bases). The CDR3 contains 15 residues. The ends were cut back, 4 bases at V and 8 bases at J, with 17 bases in the middle. Per the germline V gene, CDR1 is LNHDA and CDR2 is SQIVND (reference sequence). CDR3 DNA: TGTGCCAGTAGTAATAGGGGCGGCCTCGAGGAAAAACTGTTTTTT. It yields the protein CASSNRGGLEEKLFF. The variable domain in full, completed from reference TRBV19 and TRBJ1-4, reads DGGITQSPKYLFRKEGQNVTLSCEQNLNHDAMYWYRQDPGQGLRLIYYSQIVNDFQKGDIAEGYSVSREKKESFPLTVTSAQKNPTAFYLCASSNRGGLEEKLFFGSGTQLSVL.